The following is a T cell receptor beta chain sequence with its context. V was trimmed by 2 bases and J by 6 bases, leaving 11 bases between them. The CDR3 is 13 amino acids. Per germline, CDR1 MNHEY and CDR2 SMNVEV (reference sequence). Each participant's cohort was designated according to participant-reported clinical history. A PCR-confirmed or clinician-diagnosed COVID-19 case had contacted exposed participants within 2 weeks of entry. This sample is drawn from a study of blood T cell repertoires in COVID-19. In the authors' workflow: Amplification from reference gene primers served as the basis for estimated nucleated cell counts. The method was immunoSEQ multiplex PCR; TCRdb's version includes in-frame clones alone and lacks a portion of them. Clonal size and the V and J genes are those of that table, whereas D and trimming came from the DNA. Of 400,000 to 500,000 clones in the sample, 70% to 90% were seen once.

The sequence derives from a woman aged 18-29 years who had been exposed to COVID-19. Sequences were obtained from PBMCs or T cells enriched from blood (not recorded which). The chain has TRBV27 and TRBJ2-7; tentative D call: TRBD1 (5 bases). As DNA, the CDR3 is TGTGCCAGCAGTTTAGGGGCTAGTACCGAGCAGTACTTC. Translating it yields CASSLGASTEQYF.